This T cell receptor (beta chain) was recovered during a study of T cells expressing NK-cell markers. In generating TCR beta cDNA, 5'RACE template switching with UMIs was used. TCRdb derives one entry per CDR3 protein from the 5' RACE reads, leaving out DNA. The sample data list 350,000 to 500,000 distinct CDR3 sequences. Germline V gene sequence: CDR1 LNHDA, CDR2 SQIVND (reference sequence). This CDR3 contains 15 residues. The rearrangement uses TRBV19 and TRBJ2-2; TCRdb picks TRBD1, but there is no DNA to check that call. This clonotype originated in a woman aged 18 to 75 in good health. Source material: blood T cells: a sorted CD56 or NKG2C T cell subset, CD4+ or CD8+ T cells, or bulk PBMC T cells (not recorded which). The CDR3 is CASSITGSNTGELFF.